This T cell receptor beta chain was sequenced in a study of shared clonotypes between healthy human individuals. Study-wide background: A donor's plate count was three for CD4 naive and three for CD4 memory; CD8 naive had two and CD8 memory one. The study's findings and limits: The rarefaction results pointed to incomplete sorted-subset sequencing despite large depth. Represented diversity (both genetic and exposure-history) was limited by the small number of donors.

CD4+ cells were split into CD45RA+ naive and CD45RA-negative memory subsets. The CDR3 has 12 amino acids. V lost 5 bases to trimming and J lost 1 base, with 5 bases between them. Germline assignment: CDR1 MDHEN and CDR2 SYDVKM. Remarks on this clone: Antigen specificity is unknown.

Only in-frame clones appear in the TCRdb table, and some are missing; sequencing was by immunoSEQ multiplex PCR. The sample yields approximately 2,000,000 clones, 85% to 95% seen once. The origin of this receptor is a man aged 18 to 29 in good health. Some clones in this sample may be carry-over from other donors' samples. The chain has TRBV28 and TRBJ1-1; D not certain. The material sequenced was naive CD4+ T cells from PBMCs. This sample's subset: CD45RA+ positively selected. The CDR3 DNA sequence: TGTGCCAGCAGTCCCGCGAACACTGAAGCTTTCTTT. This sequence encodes CASSPANTEAFF.